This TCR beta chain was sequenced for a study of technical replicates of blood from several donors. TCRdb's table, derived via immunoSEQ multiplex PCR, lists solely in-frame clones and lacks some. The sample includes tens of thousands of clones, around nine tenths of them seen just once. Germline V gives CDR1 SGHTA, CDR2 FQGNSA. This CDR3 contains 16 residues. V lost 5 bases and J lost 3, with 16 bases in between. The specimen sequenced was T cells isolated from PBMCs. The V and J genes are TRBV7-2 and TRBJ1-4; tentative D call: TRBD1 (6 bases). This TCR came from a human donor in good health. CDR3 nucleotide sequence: TGTGCCAGCAGCGGGCGGTACAGGGATGCTAATGAAAAACTGTTTTTT. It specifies CASSGRYRDANEKLFF. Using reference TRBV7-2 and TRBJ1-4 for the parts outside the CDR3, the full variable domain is GAGVSQSPSNKVTEKGKDVELRCDPISGHTALYWYRQSLGQGLEFLIYFQGNSAPDKSGLPSDRFSAERTGGSVSTLTIQRTQQEDSAVYLCASSGRYRDANEKLFFGSGTQLSVL.